This TCR beta chain was identified in a study of blood T cell repertoires in COVID-19. In the study overall: Samples representing acute and convalescent COVID-19 were sourced from the United States, Italy and Spain. PBMCs, B-cell-depleted T cells, or T cells provided the cDNA or gDNA that made up the material.

This clone appeared once. In the original workflow: Estimates of nucleated cell counts were drawn from the amplification of reference gene primers. Assay: immunoSEQ multiplex PCR; the TCRdb copy retains only in-frame clones and omits some. V, J and clone size are those of that table, while D and trimming were read from the DNA. The table includes fewer than 180,000 clones, around 87% detected once. Sequencing was done on a sample of peripheral blood. The receptor comes from a woman aged 55 to 70 with active or convalescent COVID-19.

CDR3 in DNA: TGTGCCAGCAGCTTATGGGACAGGACCACCGGGGAGCTGTTTTTT. Translating gives CASSLWDRTTGELFF. The chain joins TRBV11-2 to TRBJ2-2; the match to TRBD1 covers 8 bases. With 2 bases clipped from V and 4 bases from J, the junction kept 3 bases outside the gene matches. Germline V gene lookup returns CDR1 SGHAT and CDR2 FQNNGV. The CDR3 spans 15 residues.